This TCR beta chain was identified in a study of T cells in Graves' hyperthyroidism and ophthalmopathy. Study as a whole: Staff took peripheral blood when the initial diagnosis was made, before any treatment began.

TCR beta CDR3 regions were amplified from RNA transcripts. Using the HTBI primer set, a first-round RT-PCR was run on the TCR CDR3. TCRdb ran MiXCR on the multiplex PCR reads and lists one entry per CDR3 protein. The table includes about 570,000 distinct CDR3 sequences, 14% detected once. Reasons for excluding patients were uncontrolled infection, other autoimmune disease, pregnancy or lactation. Clinical symptoms, serum thyroxine and TRAb, thyroid ultrasound and orbital computed tomography together formed the diagnostic basis. The germline V gene encodes CDR1 SEHNR and CDR2 FQNEAQ (reference sequence). V gave up 5 bases and J gave up 0 bases; unmatched junction bases: 10. This CDR3 has 17 residues.

The chain recombines TRBV7-9 with TRBJ1-3; 7 positions agree with TRBD1. The receptor was isolated from a woman aged 40-49 years with Graves' hyperthyroidism. The sequencing input was blood. CDR3 protein: CASSHLEGQSSGNTIYF. The CDR3 nucleotides are TGTGCCAGCAGCCACTTAGAGGGACAGAGCTCTGGAAACACCATATATTTT.